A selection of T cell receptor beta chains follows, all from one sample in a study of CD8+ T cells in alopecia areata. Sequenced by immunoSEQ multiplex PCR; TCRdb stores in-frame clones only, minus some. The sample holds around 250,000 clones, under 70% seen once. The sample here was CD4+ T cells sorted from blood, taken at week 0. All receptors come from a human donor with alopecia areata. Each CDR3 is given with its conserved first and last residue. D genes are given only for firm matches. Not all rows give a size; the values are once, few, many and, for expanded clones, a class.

DNA: TGTGCCAGCAGTGTTCCCCGGCACCCTCGATGGAGGTGCTATGGCTACACCTTC
CDR3: CASSVPRHPRWRCYGYTF
size: -
V: TRBV6-4
D: -
J: TRBJ1-2

DNA: TGCAGCGAGACTAAACCGGATACGCAGTATTTT
CDR3: CSETKPDTQYF
size: -
V: TRBV29-1
D: -
J: TRBJ2-3

DNA: TGTGCCAGCTCGCAGGGACTCAATCAGCCCCAGCATTTT
CDR3: CASSQGLNQPQHF
size: -
V: TRBV18
D: -
J: TRBJ1-5

DNA: TGTGCCTGGAGTGTACGACAGAACACAGATACGCAGTATTTT
CDR3: CAWSVRQNTDTQYF
size: few
V: TRBV30
D: -
J: TRBJ2-3

DNA: TGTGCCAGCAGCCAAGACAGGCGACCAACCTACGAGCAGTACTTC
CDR3: CASSQDRRPTYEQYF
size: -
V: TRBV14
D: -
J: TRBJ2-7

DNA: TGTGCCAGCTCACCGGCAGGGGGCGCAGGCATTCAGTACTTC
CDR3: CASSPAGGAGIQYF
size: -
V: TRBV18
D: TRBD1
J: TRBJ2-4

DNA: TGTGCCAGCAGCCAGATTAATCAGCCCCAGCATTTT
CDR3: CASSQINQPQHF
size: -
V: TRBV5-6
D: -
J: TRBJ1-5

DNA: TGTGCCTGGAGTGTTGAGACAGGAGGCAATCAGCCCCAGCATTTT
CDR3: CAWSVETGGNQPQHF
size: -
V: TRBV30
D: -
J: TRBJ1-5

DNA: TGCGCCAGCAGCTTGCCCAGGGGGCCTGGGGCCAACGTCCTGACTTTC
CDR3: CASSLPRGPGANVLTF
size: -
V: TRBV5-1
D: TRBD1
J: TRBJ2-6

DNA: TGTGCCTGGAGTGTCGCCAAACAGGGGTACGGCTACACCTTC
CDR3: CAWSVAKQGYGYTF
size: -
V: TRBV30
D: TRBD1
J: TRBJ1-2

DNA: TGTGCCAGCAGCCAAGATCCACAGGGGAACGAGCAGTACTTC
CDR3: CASSQDPQGNEQYF
size: few
V: TRBV4-2
D: TRBD1
J: TRBJ2-7

DNA: TGTGCCACCAGCAGGGTACCCGGGACAGGCCTAGTGGTCATTCAGTACTTC
CDR3: CATSRVPGTGLVVIQYF
size: -
V: TRBV15
D: TRBD1
J: TRBJ2-4

DNA: TGTGCCAGCAGATCTGGACGCACCACCACAGATACGCAGTATTTT
CDR3: CASRSGRTTTDTQYF
size: -
V: TRBV6-5
D: -
J: TRBJ2-3

DNA: TGTGCCTGGAGTCGGACAGTGTCCTCCTACAATGAGCAGTTCTTC
CDR3: CAWSRTVSSYNEQFF
size: -
V: TRBV30
D: -
J: TRBJ2-1

DNA: TGTGCCTGGAGTGGCAGCTTAGAGGGGGGTGGATCACCCCTCCACTTT
CDR3: CAWSGSLEGGGSPLHF
size: -
V: TRBV30
D: -
J: TRBJ1-6

DNA: TGTGCCAGCAGCCAAGACAGTTTCGGTTCACCCCTCCACTTT
CDR3: CASSQDSFGSPLHF
size: -
V: TRBV7-3
D: -
J: TRBJ1-6

DNA: TGTGCCAGTAGTGACGGGGCTGTAAGCAATCAGCCCCAGCATTTT
CDR3: CASSDGAVSNQPQHF
size: -
V: TRBV19
D: -
J: TRBJ1-5

DNA: TGCAGCGTCGGGGAGAGCAATGAGCAGTTCTTC
CDR3: CSVGESNEQFF
size: -
V: TRBV29-1
D: -
J: TRBJ2-1

DNA: TGTGCCAGCAGTTACAGACAGAATCAGCCCCAGCATTTT
CDR3: CASSYRQNQPQHF
size: -
V: TRBV6-5
D: -
J: TRBJ1-5

DNA: TGTGCCAGCAGCGTAGGAAGGCAATCTGGAAACACCATATATTTT
CDR3: CASSVGRQSGNTIYF
size: -
V: TRBV9
D: -
J: TRBJ1-3

DNA: TGTGCCTGGAGCCGCGACAGGGGGAGTGAAAAACTGTTTTTT
CDR3: CAWSRDRGSEKLFF
size: -
V: TRBV30
D: TRBD1
J: TRBJ1-4

DNA: TGTGCCAGCAAGGCAGGGCCCGTGGAGAATGGCTACACCTTC
CDR3: CASKAGPVENGYTF
size: -
V: TRBV6-6
D: -
J: TRBJ1-2

DNA: TGTGCCACCAGCAGGTTCACAGGGGGACAAGAGACCCAGTACTTC
CDR3: CATSRFTGGQETQYF
size: -
V: TRBV15
D: TRBD1
J: TRBJ2-5

DNA: TGTGCCTTCCACAGGGGCGATAATGAAAAACTGTTTTTT
CDR3: CAFHRGDNEKLFF
size: once
V: TRBV30
D: TRBD1
J: TRBJ1-4

DNA: TGCGCCAGCAGCTTGGGCGACGGGAACACTGAAGCTTTCTTT
CDR3: CASSLGDGNTEAFF
size: few
V: TRBV5-1
D: -
J: TRBJ1-1

DNA: TGCAGCGTTGCCAGCCAAAGCACTGAAGCTTTCTTT
CDR3: CSVASQSTEAFF
size: once
V: TRBV29-1
D: -
J: TRBJ1-1

DNA: TGCAGCGTTGAAGGTGGCGGCTATGGCTACACCTTC
CDR3: CSVEGGGYGYTF
size: -
V: TRBV29-1
D: -
J: TRBJ1-2

DNA: TGTGCCAGCAGCTTCAACTGGGAGACCCAGTACTTC
CDR3: CASSFNWETQYF
size: -
V: TRBV11-2
D: -
J: TRBJ2-5

DNA: TGTGCCTGGACTCCTCAGAACAGGCGTAACTATGGCTACACCTTC
CDR3: CAWTPQNRRNYGYTF
size: -
V: TRBV30
D: -
J: TRBJ1-2

DNA: TGTGCCAGCAGGAGCGGGACAGGGGGGGAAAAACTGTTTTTT
CDR3: CASRSGTGGEKLFF
size: -
V: TRBV6-6
D: TRBD1
J: TRBJ1-4

DNA: TGTGCCAGCAGTTACAAGGTATTGGACACAGATACGCAGTATTTT
CDR3: CASSYKVLDTDTQYF
size: -
V: TRBV6-5
D: -
J: TRBJ2-3

DNA: TGTGCCACCAGCCCAGGACGGGGCTCCTACGAGCAGTACTTC
CDR3: CATSPGRGSYEQYF
size: few
V: TRBV15
D: -
J: TRBJ2-7

DNA: TGTGCCAGCAGCCAAGCGAGGGCTGCCACGCAGTATTTT
CDR3: CASSQARAATQYF
size: -
V: TRBV14
D: -
J: TRBJ2-3

DNA: TGTGCCTGGAGTGTACGGGTGTTCACTGAAGCTTTCTTT
CDR3: CAWSVRVFTEAFF
size: -
V: TRBV30
D: -
J: TRBJ1-1

DNA: TGTGCCAGCTCACTACGTACAGGGGGAACGTACGAGCAGTACTTC
CDR3: CASSLRTGGTYEQYF
size: -
V: TRBV18
D: TRBD1
J: TRBJ2-7

DNA: TGCGCCAGCAGCCAAGTCACCGGGCATGAGCAGTTCTTC
CDR3: CASSQVTGHEQFF
size: -
V: TRBV4-1
D: -
J: TRBJ2-1

DNA: TGTGCCTGGAGTGTGACCATTTCGCGCTATGGCTACACCTTC
CDR3: CAWSVTISRYGYTF
size: -
V: TRBV30
D: -
J: TRBJ1-2

DNA: TGTGCCACCAGCAGAGTTGGGACTCAACAGGGCGACTACGAGCAGTACTTC
CDR3: CATSRVGTQQGDYEQYF
size: few
V: TRBV15
D: -
J: TRBJ2-7

DNA: TGCAGCGTGGACAGACAGGGGGGGCCTCGGACAGATACGCAGTATTTT
CDR3: CSVDRQGGPRTDTQYF
size: -
V: TRBV29-1
D: TRBD1
J: TRBJ2-3

DNA: TGTGCCAGCAGTGAAGCGAAAAGCGCGAACACCGGGGAGCTGTTTTTT
CDR3: CASSEAKSANTGELFF
size: -
V: TRBV2
D: -
J: TRBJ2-2

DNA: TGCGCCAGCAGCCAGGGCCCAGGGTTCGGGGAGACCCAGTACTTC
CDR3: CASSQGPGFGETQYF
size: -
V: TRBV4-1
D: -
J: TRBJ2-5

DNA: TGCAGCGTAGGGACATCCAGCACAGATACGCAGTATTTT
CDR3: CSVGTSSTDTQYF
size: -
V: TRBV29-1
D: -
J: TRBJ2-3

DNA: TGTGCCAGCAGCTTCCGGGACAGGGGACCCACCGGGGAGCTGTTTTTT
CDR3: CASSFRDRGPTGELFF
size: -
V: TRBV7-2
D: TRBD1
J: TRBJ2-2

DNA: TGCGCCTTCATTTCCGGCTACACCTTC
CDR3: CAFISGYTF
size: -
V: TRBV5-1
D: -
J: TRBJ1-2

DNA: TGCGCCAGCAGCCTCTGGCGGGGGGGCGGTTTAGGAGAGACCCAGTACTTC
CDR3: CASSLWRGGGLGETQYF
size: -
V: TRBV4-3
D: TRBD2
J: TRBJ2-5

DNA: TGTGCCAGCAGTGAAGCCCAGGGCGGGACGGCCCAGTACTTC
CDR3: CASSEAQGGTAQYF
size: -
V: TRBV2
D: -
J: TRBJ2-5

DNA: TGTGCCAGCAGCGCCACGGGACAGACCTACGAGCAGTACTTC
CDR3: CASSATGQTYEQYF
size: once
V: TRBV9
D: TRBD1
J: TRBJ2-7

DNA: TGTGCCAGCCTTAAGGGACTACACACCGGGGAGCTGTTTTTT
CDR3: CASLKGLHTGELFF
size: -
V: TRBV5-6
D: TRBD2
J: TRBJ2-2

DNA: TGTGCCAGCAGCTTAGAGGGGACAGATACGCAGTATTTT
CDR3: CASSLEGTDTQYF
size: -
V: TRBV7-2
D: -
J: TRBJ2-3

DNA: TGTGCCAGCAGTGAACCGGGACTAGGCGAGCAGTACTTC
CDR3: CASSEPGLGEQYF
size: -
V: TRBV25-1
D: TRBD2
J: TRBJ2-7

DNA: TGTGCCAGCAGCCGGGACAGACTCACTGAAGCTTTCTTT
CDR3: CASSRDRLTEAFF
size: -
V: TRBV2
D: TRBD1
J: TRBJ1-1

DNA: TGTGCCTGGCTACACCCTGGGGGGAACACTGAAGCTTTCTTT
CDR3: CAWLHPGGNTEAFF
size: -
V: TRBV30
D: -
J: TRBJ1-1

DNA: TGTGCCTGGAGTCCACAGGGGCGGCAGCCCCAGCATTTT
CDR3: CAWSPQGRQPQHF
size: -
V: TRBV30
D: TRBD1
J: TRBJ1-5